This T cell receptor beta chain was recorded in a study of spatial heterogeneity in lung cancer (dated by TCRdb to between 2018 and 2021). About the investigation overall: Beta-chain transcripts were consistently detected in greater numbers than alpha-chain transcripts, which likely reflected higher beta-chain transcript abundance. In the raw uncorrected reads, each unique combination of TCR and UMI appeared more than ten times on average. TCR repertoire features were related to nonsynonymous mutation counts determined by whole-exome sequencing of tumor tissue. At surgery, over 200 tumor regions, around 68 matched nontumor lung samples and fewer than 60 PBMC samples were TCR-sequenced for both alpha and beta chains. In non-small cell lung cancer, the study made a quantitative comparison of TCR alpha and beta repertoires among multiple tumor regions, matched nontumor lung and blood.

Sequences DFQATT (CDR1) and SNEGSKA (CDR2) are obtained from the germline V gene (reference sequence). Its CDR3 holds 15 amino acids, cysteine through phenylalanine. Just the 45-base CDR3 DNA is kept, in frame starting at base 1. At the junction V is shortened by 8 bases and J by 0 bases, with 18 bases in between. What the research found in general, with its limitations: Ubiquitous expanded tumor TCRs were detected in blood more often at tumor resection than at routine follow-up. Additional single-cell paired TCR alpha and beta sequencing was considered necessary to confirm, at a functional level, the hypothesis that regional TCRs recognize regional mutations.

Library preparation used 5' RACE. Reads for this sample came from a NextSeq 500. In the TCR library protocol, a unique molecular identifier was attached to each TCR cDNA molecule so that PCR and sequencing errors could be corrected. As for how the authors treated the data: TCR identification, UMI-based error correction and CDR3 extraction were all carried out with Decombinator tools. Expanded TCRs were defined as those above a frequency of 2 per 1,000, corresponding to the top 1% of the tumor frequency distribution. Each repertoire was subsampled 100 times to 5,000 TCRs, after which Renyi diversity was computed with the R vegan package. CDR3 similarity networks were built from amino acid triplet string-kernel similarity, connecting CDR3s with pairwise similarity above 0.82. TCRdb reran the public reads through fastp at Q25 and MiXCR, keeping productive beta chains. Rows with one shared CDR3 protein collapse into an entry with the most common genes and DNA. In this record, the V and J calls reflect TCRdb's handling and not the investigators' own analysis. The table for this sample lists tens of thousands of distinct CDR3 sequences; about 20% of them were counted only once. Approximately 5.6% of the sample comes from the top ten.

The time point label on this specimen signifies: sample taken at primary tumor resection. TCR sequencing used whole RNA extracted from tumor and nontumor lung tissue, or from cryopreserved PBMC samples, without cell sorting. The donors were some 76 patients from the lung TRACERx cohort who had early-stage, untreated non-small cell lung cancer. A patient was chosen for TCR sequencing only when enough RNA was available from at least two tumor regions. This clonotype appeared once. Its antigen is unknown. The sample holds no much larger clone one base away, and base qualities are not on file. One read amounts to weak evidence.

The rearrangement combines TRBV20-1 with TRBJ2-3; the D gene assignment is ambiguous. The source was PBMCs, collected at surgery. This TCR derives from a male donor with early-stage non-small cell lung cancer. The CDR3 in this case is CSLKASDPSTDTQYF. The DNA is as follows: TGCAGTCTCAAAGCCAGCGACCCTAGCACAGATACGCAGTATTTT.